Listed below are T cell receptor beta chains from one sample, sequenced in a study of T cells in Graves' hyperthyroidism and ophthalmopathy. In TCRdb, the multiplex PCR reads were re-called with MiXCR into one record per CDR3 protein. Of fewer than 650,000 distinct CDR3 sequences in the sample, approximately 15% are singletons; the top ten hold roughly 5.7%. Material for sequencing was blood. These receptor sequences come from a woman in her 30s with Graves' hyperthyroidism that later progressed to Graves' ophthalmopathy. Each CDR3 is given with its conserved first and last residue. D genes are given only for firm matches. For some rows the clone size is stated as once, few or many, or as a class when expanded; others skip it.

clone_size: few
d_call: .
cdr3_length: 14
v_call: TRBV27
j_call: TRBJ2-3
cdr3_nt: TGTGCCAGCAGGGGCGGACTGTACACAGATACGCAGTATTTT
cdr3_aa: CASRGGLYTDTQYF

clone_size: .
d_call: .
cdr3_length: 15
v_call: TRBV18
j_call: TRBJ2-1
cdr3_nt: TGTGCCAGCTCACCACCGGGACTTCGGTACAATGAGCAGTTCTTC
cdr3_aa: CASSPPGLRYNEQFF

clone_size: many
d_call: .
cdr3_length: 14
v_call: TRBV7-9
j_call: TRBJ1-1
cdr3_nt: TGTGCCAGCAGCTTAGATGTCAGGGACGGTGAAGCTTTCTTT
cdr3_aa: CASSLDVRDGEAFF

clone_size: many
d_call: .
cdr3_length: 16
v_call: TRBV27
j_call: TRBJ1-3
cdr3_nt: TGTGCCAGCAGTCCGATGGGGGGCATATCTGGAAACACCATATATTTT
cdr3_aa: CASSPMGGISGNTIYF

clone_size: many
d_call: TRBD1
cdr3_length: 20
v_call: TRBV12-5
j_call: TRBJ2-7
cdr3_nt: TGTGCTAGTGGTGCCACCCCCCACGATTCAGGACAGGAAAGCTCCTACGAGCAGTACTTC
cdr3_aa: CASGATPHDSGQESSYEQYF

clone_size: many
d_call: .
cdr3_length: 12
v_call: TRBV30
j_call: TRBJ1-1
cdr3_nt: TGTGCCTACGGTGGGGCTCTGGCTGAAGCTTTCTTT
cdr3_aa: CAYGGALAEAFF

clone_size: many
d_call: .
cdr3_length: 13
v_call: TRBV15
j_call: TRBJ2-3
cdr3_nt: TGTGCCACCAGCAGAGATAGGGAATATACGCAGTATTTT
cdr3_aa: CATSRDREYTQYF

clone_size: many
d_call: .
cdr3_length: 14
v_call: TRBV11-2
j_call: TRBJ2-1
cdr3_nt: TGTGCCAGCAGCTTAGACAGGGTAGACAATGAGCAGTTCTTC
cdr3_aa: CASSLDRVDNEQFF

clone_size: many
d_call: TRBD1
cdr3_length: 16
v_call: TRBV2
j_call: TRBJ2-1
cdr3_nt: TGTGCCAGCACCAGAATGCGACAGGGGCCCTACAATGAGCAGTTCTTC
cdr3_aa: CASTRMRQGPYNEQFF

clone_size: many
d_call: TRBD1
cdr3_length: 15
v_call: TRBV11-3
j_call: TRBJ2-1
cdr3_nt: TGTGCCAGCAGCTACGGGACAGGGATTAAGAGTGAGCAGTTCTTC
cdr3_aa: CASSYGTGIKSEQFF

clone_size: .
d_call: TRBD2
cdr3_length: 13
v_call: TRBV12-3/TRBV12-4
j_call: TRBJ2-5
cdr3_nt: TGTGCCAGCAGTGCGCTAGCGGGAGAGACCCAGTACTTC
cdr3_aa: CASSALAGETQYF

clone_size: many
d_call: .
cdr3_length: 13
v_call: TRBV20-1
j_call: TRBJ1-2
cdr3_nt: TGCAGTGCTACCCCTCGACGAAGGACCGCTTACACCTTC
cdr3_aa: CSATPRRRTAYTF

clone_size: few
d_call: TRBD2
cdr3_length: 18
v_call: TRBV7-3
j_call: TRBJ2-2
cdr3_nt: TGTGCCAGCAGCCCCGGACTAGCGGGAGTGGGGCGCACCGGGGAGCTGTTTTTT
cdr3_aa: CASSPGLAGVGRTGELFF

clone_size: many
d_call: .
cdr3_length: 17
v_call: TRBV7-2
j_call: TRBJ2-5
cdr3_nt: TGTGCCAGCAGCTTAGGAGTTACGGGGGCTAGCTCAGAGACCCAGTACTTC
cdr3_aa: CASSLGVTGASSETQYF

clone_size: few
d_call: TRBD1
cdr3_length: 14
v_call: TRBV7-9
j_call: TRBJ2-4
cdr3_nt: TGTGCCAGCAGCTCAGGACAGGGTGATAACATTCAGTACTTC
cdr3_aa: CASSSGQGDNIQYF

clone_size: many
d_call: TRBD2
cdr3_length: 15
v_call: TRBV9
j_call: TRBJ2-3
cdr3_nt: TGTGCCAGCAGCGTAGGTAGCGGGAGGGCAGATACGCAGTATTTT
cdr3_aa: CASSVGSGRADTQYF

clone_size: once
d_call: TRBD1
cdr3_length: 16
v_call: TRBV5-4
j_call: TRBJ2-5
cdr3_nt: TGTGCCAGCAGCTCCGGCCGGGACAGGGGTGGAGAGACCCAGTACTTC
cdr3_aa: CASSSGRDRGGETQYF

clone_size: many
d_call: .
cdr3_length: 14
v_call: TRBV6-2/TRBV6-3
j_call: TRBJ2-7
cdr3_nt: TGTGCCAGCAGCTCCGGGACACTCAGCTACGAGCAGTACTTC
cdr3_aa: CASSSGTLSYEQYF

clone_size: many
d_call: .
cdr3_length: 14
v_call: TRBV7-2
j_call: TRBJ2-5
cdr3_nt: TGTGCCAGCAGCGACCTCACTCGAATAGGGACCCAGTACTTC
cdr3_aa: CASSDLTRIGTQYF

clone_size: few
d_call: .
cdr3_length: 14
v_call: TRBV7-8
j_call: TRBJ2-7
cdr3_nt: TGTGCCAGCAGCTTAGAATCCGGTCAGGGCGAGCAGTACTTC
cdr3_aa: CASSLESGQGEQYF

clone_size: once
d_call: .
cdr3_length: 19
v_call: TRBV5-1
j_call: TRBJ1-6
cdr3_nt: TGTGCCAGCAGCTTGTTAGGGGCGAATGTTCGCTTTACGAGTTCACCCCTCCACTTT
cdr3_aa: CASSLLGANVRFTSSPLHF

clone_size: few
d_call: .
cdr3_length: 15
v_call: TRBV27
j_call: TRBJ2-3
cdr3_nt: TGTGCCAGCAGTCCCAACCAGTCAGGGCTAGATACGCAGTATTTT
cdr3_aa: CASSPNQSGLDTQYF

clone_size: .
d_call: TRBD2
cdr3_length: 15
v_call: TRBV5-1
j_call: TRBJ2-7
cdr3_nt: TGCGCCAGCCGGGGGGGCAGATCCTCCTCCTACGAGCAGTACTTC
cdr3_aa: CASRGGRSSSYEQYF

clone_size: .
d_call: .
cdr3_length: 18
v_call: TRBV4-2
j_call: TRBJ2-1
cdr3_nt: TGTGCCAGCAGCCAAGAGGGCAGTCTAGACTTCTCCTACAATGAGCAGTTCTTC
cdr3_aa: CASSQEGSLDFSYNEQFF

clone_size: few
d_call: .
cdr3_length: 13
v_call: TRBV5-1
j_call: TRBJ1-1
cdr3_nt: TGCGCCAGCAGCCCAGGGCTAAGCAGTGAAGCTTTCTTT
cdr3_aa: CASSPGLSSEAFF

clone_size: many
d_call: .
cdr3_length: 14
v_call: TRBV20-1
j_call: TRBJ1-6
cdr3_nt: TGCAGTGCTATCAATGACGAACTGAATTCACCCCTCCACTTT
cdr3_aa: CSAINDELNSPLHF

clone_size: many
d_call: .
cdr3_length: 14
v_call: TRBV27
j_call: TRBJ1-6
cdr3_nt: TGTGCCAGCAGTTGGGCTGCCACTGGTTCACCCCTCCACTTT
cdr3_aa: CASSWAATGSPLHF

clone_size: many
d_call: TRBD1
cdr3_length: 16
v_call: TRBV6-2/TRBV6-3
j_call: TRBJ1-5
cdr3_nt: TGTGCCAGCAGTTACTCGAACAGGGGACGAAATCAGCCCCAGCATTTT
cdr3_aa: CASSYSNRGRNQPQHF

clone_size: many
d_call: .
cdr3_length: 14
v_call: TRBV11-3
j_call: TRBJ2-3
cdr3_nt: TGTGCCAGCAGCCCAGGGGGGCGTACAGATACGCAGTATTTT
cdr3_aa: CASSPGGRTDTQYF

clone_size: .
d_call: .
cdr3_length: 16
v_call: TRBV6-1
j_call: TRBJ1-5
cdr3_nt: TGTGCCAGCAGTGGCGGGCCGTACGATAGCAATCAGCCCCAGCATTTT
cdr3_aa: CASSGGPYDSNQPQHF

clone_size: .
d_call: .
cdr3_length: 13
v_call: TRBV19
j_call: TRBJ1-5
cdr3_nt: TGTGCCAGTAGTGCGAGGGACGGCGGGCCCCAGCATTTT
cdr3_aa: CASSARDGGPQHF

clone_size: .
d_call: .
cdr3_length: 12
v_call: TRBV29-1
j_call: TRBJ2-5
cdr3_nt: TGCAGCGTGCGAGGGGGCCAAGAGACCCAGTACTTC
cdr3_aa: CSVRGGQETQYF

clone_size: .
d_call: .
cdr3_length: 14
v_call: TRBV6-2/TRBV6-3
j_call: TRBJ2-5
cdr3_nt: TGTGCCAGCAGTAAAGTGGCGGCACAAGAGACCCAGTACTTC
cdr3_aa: CASSKVAAQETQYF

clone_size: .
d_call: .
cdr3_length: 15
v_call: TRBV9
j_call: TRBJ1-4
cdr3_nt: TGTGCCAGCAGCACAACGGGTGCAACTAATGAAAAACTGTTTTTT
cdr3_aa: CASSTTGATNEKLFF

clone_size: .
d_call: .
cdr3_length: 16
v_call: TRBV4-1
j_call: TRBJ2-1
cdr3_nt: TGCGCCAGCAGCCAACTGCCGGGATACTCCTACAATGAGCAGTTCTTC
cdr3_aa: CASSQLPGYSYNEQFF

clone_size: many
d_call: .
cdr3_length: 16
v_call: TRBV24-1
j_call: TRBJ2-1
cdr3_nt: TGTGCCACCAGTGATTCTACGGGAAGCTCCTACAATGAGCAGTTCTTC
cdr3_aa: CATSDSTGSSYNEQFF

clone_size: many
d_call: TRBD2
cdr3_length: 19
v_call: TRBV29-1
j_call: TRBJ2-7
cdr3_nt: TGCAGCGTCGTCACCACTTCTTTAGCGGGAGTTCCGAGGGCCTACGAGCAGTACTTC
cdr3_aa: CSVVTTSLAGVPRAYEQYF

clone_size: many
d_call: .
cdr3_length: 16
v_call: TRBV28
j_call: TRBJ1-2
cdr3_nt: TGTGCCAGCAGTCCCACGGGGGGTGCGGGGGGCGATGGCTACACCTTC
cdr3_aa: CASSPTGGAGGDGYTF

clone_size: few
d_call: .
cdr3_length: 12
v_call: TRBV19
j_call: TRBJ2-1
cdr3_nt: TGTGCCAGTAGTATTGTTGGGGAGGAGCAGTTCTTC
cdr3_aa: CASSIVGEEQFF

clone_size: many
d_call: .
cdr3_length: 14
v_call: TRBV9
j_call: TRBJ1-3
cdr3_nt: TGTGCCAGCAGCGTAATCGGCTCTGGAAACACCATATATTTT
cdr3_aa: CASSVIGSGNTIYF

clone_size: many
d_call: TRBD2
cdr3_length: 18
v_call: TRBV27
j_call: TRBJ2-6
cdr3_nt: TGTGCCAGCAGTTCCGGACTAGCGGGATACTCTGGGGCCAACGTCCTGACTTTC
cdr3_aa: CASSSGLAGYSGANVLTF

clone_size: many
d_call: .
cdr3_length: 10
v_call: TRBV20-1
j_call: TRBJ1-1
cdr3_nt: TGCAGTGCTAACCCCATATTGGCTTTCTTT
cdr3_aa: CSANPILAFF

clone_size: many
d_call: TRBD2
cdr3_length: 16
v_call: TRBV27
j_call: TRBJ2-1
cdr3_nt: TGTGCCAGCAGTTTACCCGGGACTAGCTTCTACAATGAGCAGTTCTTC
cdr3_aa: CASSLPGTSFYNEQFF

clone_size: few
d_call: .
cdr3_length: 17
v_call: TRBV5-1
j_call: TRBJ2-1
cdr3_nt: TGCGCCAGCAGCTTGTTACTGTTGACAGAAAACTACAATGAGCAGTTCTTC
cdr3_aa: CASSLLLLTENYNEQFF

clone_size: once
d_call: TRBD1
cdr3_length: 14
v_call: TRBV19
j_call: TRBJ1-4
cdr3_nt: TGTGCCAGTTCGGGACAGCCAACTAATGAAAAACTGTTTTTT
cdr3_aa: CASSGQPTNEKLFF

clone_size: .
d_call: .
cdr3_length: 14
v_call: TRBV24-1
j_call: TRBJ1-3
cdr3_nt: TGTGCCACCAGTGATTCGGACAAACGAGACACCATATATTTT
cdr3_aa: CATSDSDKRDTIYF

clone_size: .
d_call: .
cdr3_length: 13
v_call: TRBV27
j_call: TRBJ2-5
cdr3_nt: TGTGCCAGCAGTTTCGCACAGCAAGAGACCCAGTACTTC
cdr3_aa: CASSFAQQETQYF

clone_size: .
d_call: .
cdr3_length: 17
v_call: TRBV7-8
j_call: TRBJ1-4
cdr3_nt: TGTGCCAGCAGCGGTAGGGTAGAGGACAGCCTTAATGAAAAACTGTTTTTT
cdr3_aa: CASSGRVEDSLNEKLFF

clone_size: many
d_call: .
cdr3_length: 14
v_call: TRBV24-1
j_call: TRBJ2-1
cdr3_nt: TGTGCCACCAGTGATTTGGGCGCCGTCGGTGAGCAGTTCTTC
cdr3_aa: CATSDLGAVGEQFF

clone_size: many
d_call: .
cdr3_length: 15
v_call: TRBV2
j_call: TRBJ2-1
cdr3_nt: TGTGCCAGCAGTAAGCTTGTGGCCGCGCCCCATGAGCAGTTCTTC
cdr3_aa: CASSKLVAAPHEQFF

clone_size: .
d_call: .
cdr3_length: 12
v_call: TRBV10-3
j_call: TRBJ2-7
cdr3_nt: TGTGCCATCAGGGACGACTACTACGAGCAGTACTTC
cdr3_aa: CAIRDDYYEQYF

clone_size: many
d_call: TRBD2
cdr3_length: 13
v_call: TRBV24-1
j_call: TRBJ2-5
cdr3_nt: TGTGCCACTAAAGGACTAGCGGAAGAGACCCAGTACTTC
cdr3_aa: CATKGLAEETQYF

clone_size: many
d_call: TRBD2
cdr3_length: 15
v_call: TRBV5-1
j_call: TRBJ2-5
cdr3_nt: TGCGCCAGCAGCTGGACTAGCGGGAGAACAGAGACCCAGTACTTC
cdr3_aa: CASSWTSGRTETQYF

clone_size: few
d_call: TRBD2
cdr3_length: 14
v_call: TRBV27
j_call: TRBJ2-7
cdr3_nt: TGTGCCAGCAGATCGCTAGCGGAGGCCTACGAGCAGTACTTC
cdr3_aa: CASRSLAEAYEQYF

clone_size: many
d_call: TRBD1
cdr3_length: 15
v_call: TRBV29-1
j_call: TRBJ2-1
cdr3_nt: TGCAGCGTGAGAGGGGACAGGGGCTCCTACAATGAGCAGTTCTTC
cdr3_aa: CSVRGDRGSYNEQFF